Below, 18 T cell receptor beta chains from the same sample are listed, as sequenced in a study of blood T cell repertoires in COVID-19. This table comes from immunoSEQ multiplex PCR, and its TCRdb copy is limited to in-frame clones, with some not included. There are tens of thousands of clones in the sample; around 85% occur only once, and 15% to 20% lies in the top ten. What was sequenced was peripheral blood. The receptors stem from a human donor in a cohort sampled during active COVID-19.

The rearrangement links TRBV7-6 to TRBJ1-1; D is perhaps TRBD1 (6 bases). CDR3 length: 15 amino acids. Trimming pared 5 bases from V and 0 bases from J, leaving 13 bases between. Germline CDR1 and CDR2: SGHVS and FNYEAQ. The CDR3 nucleotides read TGTGCCAGCAGCCCAGCGGGGGGGCTGAACACTGAAGCTTTCTTT. This codes for CASSPAGGLNTEAFF.

CDR3 sequence: CASSPSGQVNTEAFF. CDR3 bases: TGTGCCAGCTCACCATCAGGACAGGTAAACACTGAAGCTTTCTTT. The chain recombines TRBV18 with TRBJ1-1, with 7 nucleotides matching TRBD1. The CDR3 spans 15 residues. Germline V gene lookup returns CDR1 KGHSH and CDR2 LQKENI. V shed 2 bases, J shed 2 bases, and the junction held 5 bases outside the gene matches.

The chain joins TRBV18 to TRBJ2-7, with 8 bases aligning to TRBD1. Per germline, CDR1 KGHSH and CDR2 LQKENI. This CDR3 comprises 15 residues. V trimming: 3 bases; J trimming: 1 base; junction bases outside the gene matches: 5. The chain's CDR3 is CASSPKDRDSYEQYF. The DNA of the CDR3 is TGTGCCAGCTCACCGAAGGACAGGGATTCCTACGAGCAGTACTTC.

The gene calls are TRBV28 and TRBJ1-1, with unresolved D. The CDR3 is made up of 12 amino acids. V was cut by 2 bases and J by 11 bases, with 12 bases left in between. Germline lookup yields CDR1 MDHEN and CDR2 SYDVKM. The DNA for the CDR3 is TGTGCCAGCAGTTTAGATGGGTTGGGCGCTTTCTTT. It codes for CASSLDGLGAFF.

This clone was counted a few times. The V gene is TRBV19, the J gene TRBJ1-2, with 8 bases matching TRBD1. CDR3 size: 14 residues. From germline, CDR1 is LNHDA and CDR2 SQIVND (reference sequence). V lost 6 bases, J lost 5 bases, and 8 bases stayed unmatched. The DNA for the CDR3 is TGTGCCAGTAGAGCAGGACAGGGAACGTATGGCTACACCTTC. This translates into CASRAGQGTYGYTF.

This rearrangement joins TRBV6-5 to TRBJ2-7; TRBD2 is a possible D gene (7 bases). This CDR3 spans 14 amino acids. Trimming cost V 2 bases and J 0 bases, with 8 bases left between them. Per the germline V gene, CDR1 is MNHEY and CDR2 is SVGAGI. The CDR3 here is CASSYRGGSYEQYF. For the CDR3, the DNA is TGTGCCAGCAGTTACAGGGGGGGCTCCTACGAGCAGTACTTC.

The rearrangement links TRBV5-6 to TRBJ1-1, with 7 nucleotides matching TRBD1. The CDR3 extends over 15 amino acids. V was clipped by 1 base and J by 4 bases; unmatched bases: 7. Germline CDR1 SGHDT, CDR2 YYEEEE. The CDR3 DNA follows: TGTGCCAGCAGCTTGTTTGCAGGGGGAGTCACTGAAGCTTTCTTT. Its translation is CASSLFAGGVTEAFF.

In DNA, the CDR3 is TGTGCATCCGGGACAGCGAACACTGAAGCTTTCTTT. Encoded protein: CASGTANTEAFF. V gene TRBV6-5 combines with J gene TRBJ1-1; 7 bases agree with TRBD1. Germline V gene data show CDR1 as MNHEY and CDR2 as SVGAGI. The CDR3 runs to 12 residues.

J is TRBJ1-5 and V is TRBV6-2 or TRBV6-3, with a possible D match to TRBD1 (6 bases). Germline loops: CDR1 MNHEY, CDR2 SVGEGT. V was trimmed by 5 bases and J by 0 bases, leaving 14 bases between them. The CDR3 runs to 16 residues. The chain's CDR3 is CASSAYRVVSNQPQHF. In DNA, the CDR3 is TGTGCCAGCAGTGCATACAGGGTGGTTAGCAATCAGCCCCAGCATTTT.

V is TRBV5-1 and J is TRBJ1-2; D is unclear. Trimming left V 4 bases short and J 2 bases short, with 12 bases between. Germline V gene data show CDR1 as SGHRS and CDR2 as YFSETQ. The CDR3 runs to 14 residues. CDR3 amino acids: CASSEPGINYGYTF. CDR3 nucleotide sequence: TGCGCCAGCAGCGAGCCGGGGATCAACTATGGCTACACCTTC.

Only one count was recorded for this clone. The rearrangement links TRBV11-3 to TRBJ1-1; D gene unclear. This CDR3 region has 14 residues. Deletions cut 0 bases from V and 2 bases from J, with 7 bases between. Germline loops: CDR1 SGHNT, CDR2 YENEEA. Here the CDR3 reads CASSLDQLNTEAFF. CDR3 nucleotide sequence: TGTGCCAGCAGCTTAGATCAGTTAAACACTGAAGCTTTCTTT.

The chain is built from TRBV6-1 and TRBJ2-1; 7 bases map to TRBD1. There are 14 residues in the CDR3. Germline V CDR1 and CDR2: MNHNS, SASEGT. V shed 3 bases, J shed 8 bases, and the junction held 7 bases outside the gene matches. The CDR3 protein is CASSDEGGSDEQFF. As DNA, the CDR3 is TGTGCCAGCAGTGACGAAGGGGGCTCGGATGAGCAGTTCTTC.

This clone was picked up a small number of times. The chain joins TRBV7-9 to TRBJ1-4; TRBD1 agrees at 10 bases. CDR1 is SEHNR and CDR2 is FQNEAQ in the germline V gene (reference sequence). The V gene end was trimmed by 4 bases and the J gene end by 7 bases; junction bases not matched to a gene: 9. CDR3 size: 16 residues. The CDR3 reads CASSSETGGEREKLFF. CDR3 coding DNA: TGTGCCAGCAGCTCCGAGACAGGGGGCGAGCGTGAAAAACTGTTTTTT.

The V call is TRBV7-6, the J call TRBJ2-7, with D possibly being TRBD2 (5 bases). This CDR3 spans 11 amino acids. With 8 bases removed from V and 2 bases from J, the gap between germline ends came to 7 bases. Germline V gene data show CDR1 as SGHVS and CDR2 as FNYEAQ. The CDR3 reads CASSGTYEQYF. CDR3 sequence (DNA): TGTGCCAGCTCCGGGACCTACGAGCAGTACTTC.

CDR3 sequence reads: CASRGPGRTEAFF. As DNA, the CDR3 is TGTGCCAGCAGGGGCCCAGGGAGGACTGAAGCTTTCTTT. This chain links TRBV6-5 with TRBJ1-1; perhaps TRBD1 as D (5 bases). Germline V CDR1 and CDR2: MNHEY, SVGAGI. With 6 bases removed from V and 5 bases from J, the gap between germline ends came to 13 bases. This CDR3 is built from 13 residues.

The chain employs TRBV10-3 and TRBJ1-1; D uncertain. CDR1 and CDR2 (germline): ENHRY, SYGVKD. V gave up 3 bases and J gave up 3 bases, with 8 bases separating them. CDR3 length: 13 amino acids. CDR3: CAISENSYTEAFF. In nucleotides, the CDR3 is TGTGCCATCAGTGAAAACAGTTACACTGAAGCTTTCTTT.

The rearrangement joins TRBV20-1 to TRBJ1-2, with D unresolved. With 3 bases removed from V and 2 bases from J, the gap between germline ends came to 4 bases. Germline CDR1 and CDR2: DFQATT and SNEGSKA (reference sequence). The CDR3 is 11 amino acids. The CDR3 coding sequence is TGCAGTGCTAGGGAGAACTATGGCTACACCTTC. This encodes CSARENYGYTF.

This clone was picked up a small number of times. The rearrangement joins TRBV19 to TRBJ1-5; 7 bases line up with TRBD1. The germline CDR1 and CDR2 sequences are LNHDA and SQIVND (reference sequence). V lost 5 bases to trimming and J lost 7 bases; unmatched junction nucleotides: 5. The CDR3 is 13 amino acids. CDR3 in amino acids: CASSGDRVQPQHF. In DNA, the CDR3 is TGTGCCAGTAGTGGCGACAGGGTACAGCCCCAGCATTTT.